This TCR beta chain is from a study of PD-L1 blockade in urothelial cancer. Study-wide background: Each participant's history included 0 to 3 prior chemotherapy regimens. Study-wide results and limits: Durable-benefit patients carried more tumor-infiltrating T lymphocytes.

Quantitation of FFPE tumor DNA was performed with amplified housekeeping genes. The repertoire was sequenced with immunoSEQ multiplex PCR; TCRdb's copy has only in-frame clones and lacks some. The sample records just over 35,000 clones, just over 35% being singletons. The CDR3 contains 14 residues. Germline V gene lookup returns CDR1 SGHNT and CDR2 YENEEA. Unmatched junction bases numbered 6, after V lost 3 bases and J lost 5 bases. This clone was seen a handful of times. The antigen remains unidentified. The sequenced sample was tumor tissue, obtained before atezolizumab (anti-PD-L1) treatment. The sequence was obtained from a man aged 55 to 70 with urothelial cancer. The J gene is TRBJ2-5, the V gene TRBV11-3; 7 bases line up with TRBD2. DNA of the CDR3: TGTGCCAGCAGCTTCAGAACTAGCGTGGAGACCCAGTACTTC. The encoded protein is CASSFRTSVETQYF.